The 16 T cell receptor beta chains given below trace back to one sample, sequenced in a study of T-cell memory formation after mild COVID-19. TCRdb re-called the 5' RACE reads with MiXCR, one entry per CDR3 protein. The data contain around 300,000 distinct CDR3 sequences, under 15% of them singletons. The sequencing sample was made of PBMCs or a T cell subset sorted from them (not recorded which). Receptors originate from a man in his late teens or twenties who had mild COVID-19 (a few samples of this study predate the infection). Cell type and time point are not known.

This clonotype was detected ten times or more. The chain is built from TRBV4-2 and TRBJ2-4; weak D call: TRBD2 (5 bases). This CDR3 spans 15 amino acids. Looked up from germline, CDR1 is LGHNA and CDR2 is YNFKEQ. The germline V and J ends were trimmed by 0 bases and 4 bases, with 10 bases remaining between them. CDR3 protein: CASSQDGVVKNIQYF. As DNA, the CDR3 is TGTGCCAGCAGCCAAGACGGGGTAGTGAAAAACATTCAGTACTTC.

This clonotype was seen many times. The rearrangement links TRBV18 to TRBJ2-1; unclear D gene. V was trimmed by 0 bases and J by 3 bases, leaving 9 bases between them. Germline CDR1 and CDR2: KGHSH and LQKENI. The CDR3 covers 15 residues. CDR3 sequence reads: CASSPPDGNYNEQFF. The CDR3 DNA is TGTGCCAGCTCACCACCCGACGGAAACTACAATGAGCAGTTCTTC.

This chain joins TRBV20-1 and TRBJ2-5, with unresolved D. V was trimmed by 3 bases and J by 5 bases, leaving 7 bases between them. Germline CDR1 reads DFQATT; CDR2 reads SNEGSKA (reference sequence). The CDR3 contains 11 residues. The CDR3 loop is CSARAWETQYF. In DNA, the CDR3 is TGCAGTGCTAGGGCGTGGGAGACCCAGTACTTC.

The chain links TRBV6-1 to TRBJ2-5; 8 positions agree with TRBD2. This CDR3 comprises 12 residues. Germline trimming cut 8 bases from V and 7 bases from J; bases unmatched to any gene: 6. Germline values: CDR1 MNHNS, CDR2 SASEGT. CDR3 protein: CASCPAGATQYF. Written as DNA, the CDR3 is TGTGCCAGCTGTCCAGCGGGGGCGACCCAGTACTTC.

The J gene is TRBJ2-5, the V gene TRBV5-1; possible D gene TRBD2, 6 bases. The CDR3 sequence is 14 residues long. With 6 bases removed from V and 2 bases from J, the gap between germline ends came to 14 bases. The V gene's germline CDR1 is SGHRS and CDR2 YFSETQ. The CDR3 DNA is TGCGCCAGCATGAGACTAGACACTCAAGAGACCCAGTACTTC. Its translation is CASMRLDTQETQYF.

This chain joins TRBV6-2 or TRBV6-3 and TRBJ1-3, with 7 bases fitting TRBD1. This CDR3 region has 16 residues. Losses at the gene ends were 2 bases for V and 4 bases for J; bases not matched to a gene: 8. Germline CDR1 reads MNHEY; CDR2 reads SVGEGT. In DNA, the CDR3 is TGTGCCAGCAGTTACGTGGGACAGTCTGACGGAAACACCATATATTTT. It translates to CASSYVGQSDGNTIYF.

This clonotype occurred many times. The CDR3 sequence is CASSSSTSGGALTTQYF. CDR3 coding DNA: TGTGCCAGCAGTTCCTCGACTAGCGGGGGAGCCCTGACGACCCAGTACTTC. The chain links TRBV12-3 or TRBV12-4 to TRBJ2-5, with 12 positions matching TRBD2. CDR3 size: 17 residues. J lost 7 bases, V lost 4 bases, and 13 bases had no gene match.

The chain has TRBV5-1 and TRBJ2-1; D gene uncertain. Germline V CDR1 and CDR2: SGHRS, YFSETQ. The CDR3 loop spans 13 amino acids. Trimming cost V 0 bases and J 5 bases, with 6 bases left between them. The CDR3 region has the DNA TGCGCCAGCAGCTTGGAAGGACACAATGAGCAGTTCTTC. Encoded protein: CASSLEGHNEQFF.

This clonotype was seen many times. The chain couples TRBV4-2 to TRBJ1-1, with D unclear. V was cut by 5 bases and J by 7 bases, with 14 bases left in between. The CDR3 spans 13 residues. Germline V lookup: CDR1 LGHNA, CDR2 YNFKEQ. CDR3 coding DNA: TGTGCCAGCAGCTACGAACCGACGGTTGAAGCTTTCTTT. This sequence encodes CASSYEPTVEAFF.

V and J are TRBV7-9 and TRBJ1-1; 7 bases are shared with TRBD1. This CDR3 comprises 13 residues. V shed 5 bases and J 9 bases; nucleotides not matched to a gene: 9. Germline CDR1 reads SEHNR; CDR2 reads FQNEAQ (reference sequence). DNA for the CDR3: TGTGCCAGCAGCGTAGGGACAGCGCGAAAAGCTTTCTTT. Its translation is CASSVGTARKAFF.

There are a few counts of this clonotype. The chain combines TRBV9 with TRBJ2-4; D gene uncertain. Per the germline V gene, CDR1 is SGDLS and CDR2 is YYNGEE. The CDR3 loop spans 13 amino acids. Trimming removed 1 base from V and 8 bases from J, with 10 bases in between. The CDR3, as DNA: TGTGCCAGCAGCGTATATCCGGGTGACATTCAGTACTTC. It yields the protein CASSVYPGDIQYF.

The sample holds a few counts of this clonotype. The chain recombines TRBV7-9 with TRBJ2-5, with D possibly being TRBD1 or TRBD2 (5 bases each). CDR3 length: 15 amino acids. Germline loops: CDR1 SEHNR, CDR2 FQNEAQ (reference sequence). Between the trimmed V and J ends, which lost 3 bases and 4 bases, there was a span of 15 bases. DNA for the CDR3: TGTGCCAGCAGCTTTATCTTGGGGGTTAGAGAGACCCAGTACTTC. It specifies CASSFILGVRETQYF.

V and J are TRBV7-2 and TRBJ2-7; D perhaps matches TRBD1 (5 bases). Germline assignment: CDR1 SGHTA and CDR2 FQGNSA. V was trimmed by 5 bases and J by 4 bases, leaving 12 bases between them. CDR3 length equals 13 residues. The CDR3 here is CASSPDTFYEQYV. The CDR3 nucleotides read TGTGCCAGCAGCCCGGACACCTTTTACGAGCAGTACGTC.

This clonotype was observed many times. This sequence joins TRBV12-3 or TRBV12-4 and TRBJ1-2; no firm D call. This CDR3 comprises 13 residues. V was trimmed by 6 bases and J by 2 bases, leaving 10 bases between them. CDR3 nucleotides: TGTGCCAGCAGCTTGGGCAGGAACTATGGCTACACCTTC. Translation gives CASSLGRNYGYTF.

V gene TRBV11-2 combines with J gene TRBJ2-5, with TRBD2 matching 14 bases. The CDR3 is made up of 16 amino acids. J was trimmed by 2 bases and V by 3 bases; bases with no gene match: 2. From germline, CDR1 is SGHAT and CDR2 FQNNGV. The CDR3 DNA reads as TGTGCCAGCAGCTTCAGACTAGCGGGGGGGCAAGAGACCCAGTACTTC. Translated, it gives CASSFRLAGGQETQYF.

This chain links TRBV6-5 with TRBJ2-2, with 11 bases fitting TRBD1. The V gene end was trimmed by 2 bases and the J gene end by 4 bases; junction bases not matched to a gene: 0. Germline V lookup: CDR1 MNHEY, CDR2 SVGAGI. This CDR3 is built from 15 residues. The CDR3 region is CASSYGTGGTGELFF. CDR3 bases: TGTGCCAGCAGTTACGGGACAGGGGGCACCGGGGAGCTGTTTTTT.